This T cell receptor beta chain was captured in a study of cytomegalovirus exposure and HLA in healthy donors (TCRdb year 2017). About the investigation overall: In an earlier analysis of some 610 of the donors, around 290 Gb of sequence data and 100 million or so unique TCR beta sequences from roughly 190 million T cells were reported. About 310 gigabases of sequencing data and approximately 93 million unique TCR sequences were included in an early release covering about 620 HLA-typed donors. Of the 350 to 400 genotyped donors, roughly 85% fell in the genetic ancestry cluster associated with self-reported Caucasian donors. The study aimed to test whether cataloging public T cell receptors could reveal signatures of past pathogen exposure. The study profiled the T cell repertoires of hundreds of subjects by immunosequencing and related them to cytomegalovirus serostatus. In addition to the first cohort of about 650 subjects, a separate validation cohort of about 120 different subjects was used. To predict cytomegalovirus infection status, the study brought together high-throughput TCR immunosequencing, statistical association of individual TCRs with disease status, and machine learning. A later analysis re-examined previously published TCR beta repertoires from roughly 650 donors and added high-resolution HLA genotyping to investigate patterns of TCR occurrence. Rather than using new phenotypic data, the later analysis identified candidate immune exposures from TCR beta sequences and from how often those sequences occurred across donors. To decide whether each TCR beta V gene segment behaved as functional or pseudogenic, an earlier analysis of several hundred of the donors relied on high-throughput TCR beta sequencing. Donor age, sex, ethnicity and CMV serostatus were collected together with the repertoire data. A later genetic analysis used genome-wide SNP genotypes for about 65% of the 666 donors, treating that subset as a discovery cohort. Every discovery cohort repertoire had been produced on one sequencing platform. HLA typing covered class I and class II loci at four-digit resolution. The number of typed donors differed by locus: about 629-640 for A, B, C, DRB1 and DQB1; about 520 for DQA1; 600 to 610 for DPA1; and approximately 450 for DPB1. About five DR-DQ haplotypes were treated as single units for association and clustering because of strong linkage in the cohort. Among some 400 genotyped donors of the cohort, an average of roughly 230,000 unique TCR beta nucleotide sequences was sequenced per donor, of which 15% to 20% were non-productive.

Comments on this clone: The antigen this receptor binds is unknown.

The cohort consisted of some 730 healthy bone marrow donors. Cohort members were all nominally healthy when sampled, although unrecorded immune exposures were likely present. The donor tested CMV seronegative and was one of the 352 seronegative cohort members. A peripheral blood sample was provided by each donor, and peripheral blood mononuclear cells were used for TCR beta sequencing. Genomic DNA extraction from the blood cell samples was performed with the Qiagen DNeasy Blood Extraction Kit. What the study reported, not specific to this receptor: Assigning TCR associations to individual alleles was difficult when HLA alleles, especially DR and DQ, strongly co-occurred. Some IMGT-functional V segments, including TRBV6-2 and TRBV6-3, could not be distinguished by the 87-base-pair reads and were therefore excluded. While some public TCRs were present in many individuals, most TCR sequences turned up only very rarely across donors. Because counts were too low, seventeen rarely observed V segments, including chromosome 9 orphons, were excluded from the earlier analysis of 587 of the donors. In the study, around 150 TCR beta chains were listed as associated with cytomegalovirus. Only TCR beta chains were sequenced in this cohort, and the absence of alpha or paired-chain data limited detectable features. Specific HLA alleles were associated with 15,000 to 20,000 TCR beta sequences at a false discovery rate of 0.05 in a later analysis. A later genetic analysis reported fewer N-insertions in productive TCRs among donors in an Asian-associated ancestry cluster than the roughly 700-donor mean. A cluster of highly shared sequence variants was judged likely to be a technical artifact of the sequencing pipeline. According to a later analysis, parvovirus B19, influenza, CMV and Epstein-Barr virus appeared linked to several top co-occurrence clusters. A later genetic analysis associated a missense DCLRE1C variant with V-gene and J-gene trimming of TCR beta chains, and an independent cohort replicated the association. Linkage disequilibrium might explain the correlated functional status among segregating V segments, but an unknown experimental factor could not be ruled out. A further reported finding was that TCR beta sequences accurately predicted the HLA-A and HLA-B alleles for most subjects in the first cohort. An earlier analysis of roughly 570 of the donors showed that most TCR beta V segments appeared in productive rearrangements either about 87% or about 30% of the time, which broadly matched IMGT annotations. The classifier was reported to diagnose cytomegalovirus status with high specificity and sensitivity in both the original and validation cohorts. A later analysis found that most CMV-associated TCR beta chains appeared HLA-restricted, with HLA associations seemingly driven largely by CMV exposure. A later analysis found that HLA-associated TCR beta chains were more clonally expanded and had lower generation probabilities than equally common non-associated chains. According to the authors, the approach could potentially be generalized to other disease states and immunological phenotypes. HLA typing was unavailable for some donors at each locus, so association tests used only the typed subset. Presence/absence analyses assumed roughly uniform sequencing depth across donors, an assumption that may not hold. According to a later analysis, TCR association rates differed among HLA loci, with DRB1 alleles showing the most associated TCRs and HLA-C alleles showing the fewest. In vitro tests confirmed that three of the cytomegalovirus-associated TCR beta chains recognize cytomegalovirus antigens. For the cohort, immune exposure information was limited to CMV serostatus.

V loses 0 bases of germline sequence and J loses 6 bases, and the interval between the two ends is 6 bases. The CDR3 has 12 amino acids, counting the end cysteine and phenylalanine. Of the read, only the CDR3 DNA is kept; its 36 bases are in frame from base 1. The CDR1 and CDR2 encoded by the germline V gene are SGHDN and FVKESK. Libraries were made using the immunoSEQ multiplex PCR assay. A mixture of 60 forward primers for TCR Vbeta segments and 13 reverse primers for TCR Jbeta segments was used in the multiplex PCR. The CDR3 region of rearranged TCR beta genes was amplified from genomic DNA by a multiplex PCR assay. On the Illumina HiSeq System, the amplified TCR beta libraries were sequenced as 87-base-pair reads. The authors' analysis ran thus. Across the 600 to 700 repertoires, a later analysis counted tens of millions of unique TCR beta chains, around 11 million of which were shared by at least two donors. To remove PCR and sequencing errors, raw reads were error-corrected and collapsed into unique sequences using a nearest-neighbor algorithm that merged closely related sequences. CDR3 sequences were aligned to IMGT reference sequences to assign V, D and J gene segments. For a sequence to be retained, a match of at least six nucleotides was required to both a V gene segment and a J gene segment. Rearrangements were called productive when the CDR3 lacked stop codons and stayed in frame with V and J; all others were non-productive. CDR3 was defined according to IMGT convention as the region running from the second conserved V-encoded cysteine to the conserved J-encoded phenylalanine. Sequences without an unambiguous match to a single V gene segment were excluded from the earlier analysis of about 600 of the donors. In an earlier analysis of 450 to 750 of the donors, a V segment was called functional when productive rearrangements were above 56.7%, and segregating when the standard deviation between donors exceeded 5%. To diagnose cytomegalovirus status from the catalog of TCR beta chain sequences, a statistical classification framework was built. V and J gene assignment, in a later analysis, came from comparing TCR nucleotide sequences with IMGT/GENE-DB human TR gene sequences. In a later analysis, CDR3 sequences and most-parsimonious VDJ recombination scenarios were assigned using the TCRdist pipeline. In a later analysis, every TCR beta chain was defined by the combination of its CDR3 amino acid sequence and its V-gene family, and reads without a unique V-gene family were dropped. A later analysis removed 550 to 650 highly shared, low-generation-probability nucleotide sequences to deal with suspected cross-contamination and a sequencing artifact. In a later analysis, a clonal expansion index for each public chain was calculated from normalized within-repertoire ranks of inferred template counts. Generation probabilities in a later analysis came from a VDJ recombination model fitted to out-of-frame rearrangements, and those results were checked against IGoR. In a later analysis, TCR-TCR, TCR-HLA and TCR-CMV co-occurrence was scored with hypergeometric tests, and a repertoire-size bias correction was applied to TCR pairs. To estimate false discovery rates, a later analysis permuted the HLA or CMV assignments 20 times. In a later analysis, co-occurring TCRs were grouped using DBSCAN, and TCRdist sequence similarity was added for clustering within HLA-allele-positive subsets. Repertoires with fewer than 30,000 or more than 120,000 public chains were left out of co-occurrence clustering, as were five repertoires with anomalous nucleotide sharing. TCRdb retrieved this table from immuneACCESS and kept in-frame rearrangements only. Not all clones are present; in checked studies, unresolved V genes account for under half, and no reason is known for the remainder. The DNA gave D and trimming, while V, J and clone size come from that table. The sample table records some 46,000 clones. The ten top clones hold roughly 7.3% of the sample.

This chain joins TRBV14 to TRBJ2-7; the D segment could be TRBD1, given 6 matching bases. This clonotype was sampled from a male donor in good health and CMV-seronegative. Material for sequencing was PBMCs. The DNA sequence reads TGTGCCAGCAGCCAAGAAGGGGGCGAGCAGTACTTC. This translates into CASSQEGGEQYF. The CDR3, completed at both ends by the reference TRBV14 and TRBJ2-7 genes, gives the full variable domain EAGVTQFPSHSVIEKGQTVTLRCDPISGHDNLYWYRRVMGKEIKFLLHFVKESKQDESGMPNNRFLAERTGGTYSTLKVQPAELEDSGVYFCASSQEGGEQYFGPGTRLTVT.